These 31 T cell receptor beta chains came from one sample sequenced in a study of Ad26.COV2.S vaccination and SARS-CoV-2 variants (dated by TCRdb to the early 2020s). The library was generated by the immunoSEQ multiplex PCR assay. In its TCRdb copy, this immuneACCESS table keeps in-frame sequences only and misses some clones. Where compared with another copy, unresolved V genes explain less than half of these, and the others have no known cause. The sample yields about 440,000 clones; about 90% were counted once. The ten biggest clones cover around 4.5% of the sample. Explained via the paper, the treatment or condition label denotes: some 19 received Ad26.COV2.S at low or high dose, single or two shots; 5 received placebo; per-sample allocation not given. For vaccine and placebo recipients, the sequenced repertoires came from samples collected on day 63 after the first injection. The input for sequencing was peripheral blood, taken in a trial of Ad26.COV2.S vaccine versus placebo. These receptors came from a person aged 18-60 years who received the Ad26.COV2.S COVID-19 vaccine or a placebo.

V and J are TRBV7-9 and TRBJ1-6, with D maybe TRBD1 (5 bases). The CDR3 covers 12 residues. The ends were cut back, 5 bases at V and 10 bases at J, with 9 bases in the middle. CDR1 is SEHNR, CDR2 FQNEAQ, per germline (reference sequence). CDR3 sequence reads: CASSQQVSPLHF. The CDR3 nucleotides read TGTGCCAGCAGCCAACAGGTCTCACCCCTCCACTTT.

The genes are TRBV12-3 or TRBV12-4 and TRBJ1-2, with D uncertain. Trimming stripped 5 bases from V and 10 bases from J, with 17 bases between. CDR3 length: 13 residues. In DNA form, the CDR3 reads TGTGCCAGCAGTAACAATGGGAGGGCCCACTACACCTTC. Translated: CASSNNGRAHYTF.

The rearrangement uses TRBV5-4 and TRBJ2-5; 7 nucleotides agree with TRBD2. V shed 4 bases, J shed 3 bases, and the junction held 6 bases outside the gene matches. Germline V gene lookup returns CDR1 SGHNT and CDR2 YYREEE (reference sequence). The length of the CDR3 is 14 residues. As DNA, the CDR3 is TGTGCCAGCAGCGCTCGTCGGGGGGAAGAGACCCAGTACTTC. Amino acid sequence: CASSARRGEETQYF. Drawing the rest from reference TRBV5-4 and TRBJ2-5, the complete variable domain is ETGVTQSPTHLIKTRGQQVTLRCSSQSGHNTVSWYQQALGQGPQFIFQYYREEENGRGNFPPRFSGLQFPNYSSELNVNALELDDSALYLCASSARRGEETQYFGPGTRLLVL.

This chain uses TRBV7-9 with TRBJ2-7, with D uncertain. The ends were cut back, 5 bases at V and 11 bases at J, with 19 bases in the middle. The CDR3 runs 13 residues. CDR1 and CDR2 (germline): SEHNR, FQNEAQ (reference sequence). CDR3 bases: TGTGCCAGCAGCCCCCAGGAGAACCCTTGGAAGTACTTC. The encoded protein is CASSPQENPWKYF.

This chain connects TRBV4-2 to TRBJ2-7, with 8 positions matching TRBD2. CDR3 size: 16 residues. Trimming cost V 6 bases and J 6 bases; bases outside gene matches: 16. Germline values: CDR1 LGHNA, CDR2 YNFKEQ. The CDR3 coding sequence is TGTGCCAGCAGTCCCGCGGGGGGCGCAACTAGAGGCGAGCAGTACTTC. This gives the protein CASSPAGGATRGEQYF.

This chain joins TRBV9 and TRBJ2-1; TRBD2 matches 8 bases. The CDR3 runs 17 residues. The J segment lost 0 bases and the V segment lost 4 bases, leaving 9 bases of the junction unmatched. The germline V gene encodes CDR1 SGDLS and CDR2 YYNGEE. As DNA, the CDR3 is TGTGCCAGCAGCCCAGTAGCGGGGCGGAGCTCCTACAATGAGCAGTTCTTC. Translation: CASSPVAGRSSYNEQFF.

The chain carries TRBV3-1 (or the pseudogene TRBV3-2) and TRBJ1-1, with D possibly matching TRBD1 (5 bases). CDR1 and CDR2 from the germline V gene are LGHDT and YNNKEL (reference sequence). Trimming shortened V by 4 bases and J by 0 bases, and 12 bases separated the two germline ends. The CDR3 covers 15 residues. The DNA of the CDR3 is TGTGCCAGCAGCCCAGGGTTCCCCATGAACACTGAAGCTTTCTTT. It specifies CASSPGFPMNTEAFF.

The chain couples TRBV7-2 to TRBJ1-5, with D maybe TRBD1 (5 bases). CDR1 and CDR2 from the germline V gene are SGHTA and FQGNSA. The V end lost 1 base, the J end lost 0 bases, and 7 bases lay between the germline ends. The CDR3 contains 15 residues. This CDR3 is CASSLGQHSNQPQHF. CDR3 DNA: TGTGCCAGCAGCTTAGGACAGCATAGCAATCAGCCCCAGCATTTT.

This chain joins TRBV27 and TRBJ2-5; 7 bases are a match to TRBD1. CDR1 and CDR2 from the germline V gene are MNHEY and SMNVEV (reference sequence). The CDR3 extends over 17 amino acids. V trimming: 5 bases; J trimming: 0 bases; junction bases outside the gene matches: 12. The DNA of the CDR3 is TGTGCCAGCAGTCCAGACCCGAGGGGACAGAACCAAGAGACCCAGTACTTC. This encodes CASSPDPRGQNQETQYF.

The chain is built from TRBV1 and TRBJ2-1; the table calls TRBD1, which could not be checked here. TRBV1 represents a pseudogene. The CDR3 sequence is 18 residues long. CDR3 nucleotides: TGCACCAGCAGCCAAGATCAAGGGGAAGTCGTATATAACAATGAGCAGTTCTTC. The encoded protein is CTSSQDQGEVVYNNEQFF.

The V and J genes are TRBV10-3 and TRBJ2-7; D not certain. Germline CDR1 ENHRY, CDR2 SYGVKD. V lost 5 bases to trimming and J lost 2 bases, with 13 bases between them. This CDR3 contains 14 residues. CDR3 bases: TGTGCCATCAGTCAGGCCTACGATACCTACGAGCAGTACTTC. Amino acids: CAISQAYDTYEQYF.

J is TRBJ2-5 and V is TRBV5-1; perhaps TRBD1 as D (6 bases). V lost 0 bases and J lost 4, with 16 bases in between. Germline CDR1 reads SGHRS; CDR2 reads YFSETQ. The CDR3 totals 16 residues. Here the CDR3 reads CASSLEGGDRGETQYF. For the CDR3, the DNA is TGCGCCAGCAGCTTGGAAGGGGGAGATCGCGGAGAGACCCAGTACTTC. Full variable domain (outside the CDR3, taken from reference TRBV5-1 and TRBJ2-5): KAGVTQTPRYLIKTRGQQVTLSCSPISGHRSVSWYQQTPGQGLQFLFEYFSETQRNKGNFPGRFSGRQFSNSRSEMNVSTLELGDSALYLCASSLEGGDRGETQYFGPGTRLLVL.

J is TRBJ1-2 and V is TRBV4-2; no definite D call. Per germline, CDR1 LGHNA and CDR2 YNFKEQ. CDR3 size: 11 residues. Trimming cost V 0 bases and J 8 bases, with 4 bases left between them. This CDR3 reads CASSQDSGYTF. The CDR3 DNA is TGTGCCAGCAGCCAAGATAGCGGCTACACCTTC.

The rearrangement joins TRBV5-6 to TRBJ1-5, with D perhaps TRBD1 (6 bases). Germline V gene sequence: CDR1 SGHDT, CDR2 YYEEEE. CDR3 size: 17 residues. Trimming took 0 bases from V and 1 from J, leaving 14 bases between them. DNA for the CDR3: TGTGCCAGCAGCTTGGGGGCGGCGAGGGGGAGCAATCAGCCCCAGCATTTT. Its translation is CASSLGAARGSNQPQHF.

The V gene is TRBV13, the J gene TRBJ2-1; 8 bases match TRBD2. Trimming at V came to 2 bases and at J to 6 bases, leaving 3 bases not matched to a gene. Germline loops: CDR1 PRHDT, CDR2 FYEKMQ (reference sequence). There are 14 residues in the CDR3. Here the CDR3 DNA reads TGTGCCAGCAGCTTATTCGGGAGGGCCAATGAGCAGTTCTTC. It yields the protein CASSLFGRANEQFF.

The chain recombines TRBV28 with TRBJ2-1; possibly TRBD1 or TRBD2 for D (7 bases each). The germline gives CDR1 MDHEN, CDR2 SYDVKM. The CDR3 loop spans 14 amino acids. Trimming took 4 bases from V and 7 from J, leaving 14 bases between them. The CDR3 nucleotides read TGTGCCAGCAGTTCCGGCAGGGGGGGAAATGAGCAGTTCTTC. It encodes CASSSGRGGNEQFF.

V gene TRBV7-3 combines with J gene TRBJ2-1, with D possibly matching TRBD2 (6 bases). The V and J ends lost 4 bases and 6 bases respectively, with 16 bases between them. Germline V lookup: CDR1 SGHTA, CDR2 FQGTGA. The length of the CDR3 is 15 residues. This CDR3 is CASSSGSGLGNEQFF. CDR3 DNA sequence: TGTGCCAGCAGCTCCGGGAGTGGCTTGGGCAATGAGCAGTTCTTC.

CDR3 nucleotide sequence: TGTGCCAGCAGCCCATGGACAGTGCCCTCTGGAAACACCATATATTTT. This codes for CASSPWTVPSGNTIYF. This chain joins TRBV7-6 and TRBJ1-3, with a weak D call TRBD1 (6 bases). From germline, CDR1 is SGHVS and CDR2 FNYEAQ. V lost 5 bases, J lost 0 bases, and 14 bases lay in between. The CDR3 is 16 amino acids.

V usage is TRBV4-2 and J usage is TRBJ2-7; TRBD2 matches at 7 bases. Germline CDR1 LGHNA, CDR2 YNFKEQ. V shed 1 base, J shed 2 bases, and the junction held 2 bases outside the gene matches. The CDR3 is 14 residues long. The CDR3 reads CASSQARGAYEQYF. DNA for the CDR3: TGTGCCAGCAGCCAAGCCCGGGGGGCCTACGAGCAGTACTTC.

The genes are TRBV11-2 and TRBJ2-7, with TRBD1 matching 9 bases. Germline loops: CDR1 SGHAT, CDR2 FQNNGV. This CDR3 region has 16 residues. The J segment lost 3 bases and the V segment lost 1 base, leaving 7 bases of the junction unmatched. CDR3 residues: CASSLGPGQGNYEQYF. The CDR3 coding sequence is TGTGCCAGCAGCTTAGGCCCGGGACAGGGAAACTACGAGCAGTACTTC. The variable domain in full, with the rest retrieved from reference TRBV11-2 and TRBJ2-7, is EAGVAQSPRYKIIEKRQSVAFWCNPISGHATLYWYQQILGQGPKLLIQFQNNGVVDDSQLPKDRFSAERLKGVDSTLKIQPAKLEDSAVYLCASSLGPGQGNYEQYFGPGTRLTVT.

The CDR3 DNA is TGCGCCAGCAGCTTGGGAGGGACAGGGAAGGGAGAGACCCAGTACTTC. Amino acid sequence: CASSLGGTGKGETQYF. This chain connects TRBV5-1 to TRBJ2-5; 9 bases map to TRBD1. The germline V gene has CDR1 SGHRS and CDR2 YFSETQ. V was pared by 0 bases and J by 4 bases, with 7 bases of the junction left unmatched. The CDR3 has 16 amino acids.

The chain couples TRBV24-1 to TRBJ1-5; D is undetermined. The CDR3 runs 12 residues. CDR1 KGHDR and CDR2 SFDVKD come from the germline V gene. Trimming removed 7 bases from V and 9 bases from J, with 12 bases in between. CDR3 bases: TGTGCCACCAGCCTCCTATCCGGGCCCCAGCATTTT. As protein: CATSLLSGPQHF.

This clone was picked up one time. The V and J genes are TRBV2 and TRBJ2-7; 9 bases match TRBD2. The CDR3 is made up of 15 amino acids. V gave up 6 bases and J gave up 1 base; unmatched junction bases: 7. Germline V gene lookup returns CDR1 SNHLY and CDR2 FYNNEI. CDR3 DNA: TGTGCCAGCAGAACCGGCGGGAGGGGATCCTACGAGCAGTACTTC. Its protein is CASRTGGRGSYEQYF.

This chain uses TRBV6-2 or TRBV6-3 with TRBJ2-7; D is ambiguous. This CDR3 contains 13 residues. The germline V gene encodes CDR1 MNHEY and CDR2 SVGEGT. The V and J ends lost 2 bases and 2 bases respectively, with 7 bases between them. The CDR3 sequence: CASSYDGTYEQYF. The DNA of the CDR3 is TGTGCCAGCAGTTACGACGGCACCTACGAGCAGTACTTC.

The chain recombines TRBV28 with TRBJ2-1, with a possible D match to TRBD2 (6 bases). The CDR3 spans 14 residues. Trimming took 3 bases from V and 6 from J, leaving 12 bases between them. The germline gives CDR1 MDHEN, CDR2 SYDVKM. CDR3 loop: CASSFTSLGNEQFF. CDR3 in DNA: TGTGCCAGCAGTTTTACTAGCTTGGGCAATGAGCAGTTCTTC.

CDR3 in DNA: TGCAGCGTTGGAGGAGAGCGGGAGGACAATGAGCAGTTCTTC. As protein: CSVGGEREDNEQFF. The rearrangement uses TRBV29-1 and TRBJ2-1; 9 bases fit TRBD2. J gave up 5 bases and V 4 bases, and 6 bases lay outside the gene matches. The CDR3 contains 14 residues. Germline CDR1 reads SQVTM; CDR2 reads ANQGSEA.

V and J are TRBV7-3 and TRBJ2-3; 8 nucleotides match TRBD2. Per the germline V gene, CDR1 is SGHTA and CDR2 is FQGTGA. The ends lost 6 bases at V and 4 bases at J; junction bases unmatched: 6. The CDR3 is 14 residues long. The CDR3 nucleotides read TGTGCCAGCAGTCCCGGACTAGCCCCAGATACGCAGTATTTT. Protein product: CASSPGLAPDTQYF.

This sequence joins TRBV5-4 and TRBJ2-5; 11 bases line up with TRBD2. The CDR3 has 16 residues. V gave up 5 bases and J gave up 6 bases; unmatched junction bases: 12. CDR1 and CDR2 from the germline V gene are SGHNT and YYREEE (reference sequence). CDR3 sequence (DNA): TGTGCCAGCAGTACGGCCGTAGCGGGAGGGCTAAAGACCCAGTACTTC. It yields the protein CASSTAVAGGLKTQYF.

This clone was seen once. The chain couples TRBV6-1 to TRBJ2-2; possibly TRBD1 or TRBD2 for D (5 bases each). V lost 2 bases, J lost 6 bases, and 13 bases lay in between. In germline, CDR1 is MNHNS, CDR2 SASEGT. This CDR3 contains 15 residues. CDR3 sequence reads: CASSEPPRGAGELFF. The CDR3 DNA follows: TGTGCCAGCAGTGAACCGCCCAGAGGGGCCGGGGAGCTGTTTTTT.

The chain couples TRBV7-8 to TRBJ2-1, with a possible D match to TRBD1 (5 bases). Trimming removed 2 bases at V and 0 bases at J, with 11 bases between. Germline V CDR1 and CDR2: SGHVS, FQNEAQ. CDR3 length: 16 residues. The CDR3 is CASSLLQGHSYNEQFF. The CDR3 region has the DNA TGTGCCAGCAGCTTATTGCAGGGCCACTCCTACAATGAGCAGTTCTTC.

This chain uses TRBV19 with TRBJ2-7; 7 bases align to TRBD1. The CDR3 sequence is 17 residues long. The trim removed 1 base at V and 0 bases at J, leaving 9 bases unmatched. The germline CDR1 and CDR2 sequences are LNHDA and SQIVND (reference sequence). In DNA, the CDR3 is TGTGCCAGTAGTATAGTTTGGGGGACAGTAAACTCCTACGAGCAGTACTTC. It encodes CASSIVWGTVNSYEQYF.